The present T cell receptor (beta chain) was sequenced within a study of CD8+ T cells in alopecia areata. The wider study: For the treated group, dosing was oral tofacitinib at 5 to 10 mg twice daily. Tofacitinib continued for 6 to 18 months and was then withheld for 6 months.

Those with alopecia areata gave lesional scalp punch biopsies and peripheral blood. RNA, once extracted, was reverse transcribed into cDNA for use as the sequencing template. Produced via immunoSEQ multiplex PCR; TCRdb's table is partial and in-frame only. There are roughly 7,500 clones in the sample; 65% to 70% occur only once, and around 15% lies in the top ten. The CDR3 runs to 17 residues. V trimming: 6 bases; J trimming: 2 bases; junction bases outside the gene matches: 11. Looked up from germline, CDR1 is PRHDT and CDR2 is FYEKMQ (reference sequence). The V call is TRBV13, the J call TRBJ2-3; 10 bases are a match to TRBD2. This specimen was skin, taken at week 0. The clonotype originates from a human donor with alopecia areata. CDR3 nucleotide sequence: TGTGCCAGCAGTCCGTTTCTAGCGGGGGACCTCACAGATACGCAGTATTTT. It yields the protein CASSPFLAGDLTDTQYF.